Listed here are 19 T cell receptor beta chains from one sample, sequenced in a study of T cell responses to AZD1222 COVID-19 vaccine. The protocol was immunoSEQ multiplex PCR, while the TCRdb copy is restricted to in-frame clones and leaves out a portion. The sample gives about 110,000 clones, roughly 90% of which show up once; around 4.4% is in the top ten. This sample comprised peripheral blood, obtained on day 0 of AZD1222 vaccination. Every receptor here comes from an adult in good health.

This chain uses TRBV27 with TRBJ2-6; D is unclear. This CDR3 region has 14 residues. Germline CDR1 reads MNHEY; CDR2 reads SMNVEV (reference sequence). Deletions cut 4 bases from V and 0 bases from J, with 4 bases between. This CDR3 is CASSSFSGANVLTF. For the CDR3, the DNA is TGTGCCAGCAGTTCCTTCTCTGGGGCCAACGTCCTGACTTTC.

CDR3 nucleotide sequence: TGTGCCAGCAGTTCCCTGACTAGCGGGATTTACAATGAGCAGTTCTTC. Translating it yields CASSSLTSGIYNEQFF. The chain joins TRBV6-5 to TRBJ2-1; 11 bases align to TRBD2. The germline gives CDR1 MNHEY, CDR2 SVGAGI. This CDR3 has 16 residues. V lost 4 bases and J lost 4; bases outside the gene matches: 6.

The V gene is TRBV5-1, the J gene TRBJ2-5; TRBD2 matches at 8 bases. Trimming cost V 0 bases and J 4 bases; bases outside gene matches: 14. This CDR3 region has 18 residues. Germline lookup yields CDR1 SGHRS and CDR2 YFSETQ. CDR3 sequence: CASSLEFAGGRAPETQYF. CDR3 sequence (DNA): TGCGCCAGCAGCTTGGAGTTCGCGGGGGGCCGGGCTCCAGAGACCCAGTACTTC.

The chain is built from TRBV19 and TRBJ2-7, with 8 bases aligning to TRBD1. The CDR3 sequence is 15 residues long. J gave up 1 base and V 0 bases, and 2 bases lay outside the gene matches. The V gene's germline CDR1 is LNHDA and CDR2 SQIVND (reference sequence). In nucleotides, the CDR3 is TGTGCCAGTAGTATAGAGGGGACAGGTTCCTACGAGCAGTACTTC. Translated: CASSIEGTGSYEQYF.

The CDR3 DNA reads as TGTGCCAGCAGCCAGGCTCTGGACAGCTACTATGGCTACACCTTC. Translated: CASSQALDSYYGYTF. The chain links TRBV3-1 (or the pseudogene TRBV3-2) to TRBJ1-2; a possible D gene is TRBD1 (6 bases). CDR1 and CDR2 (germline): LGHDT, YNNKEL (reference sequence). The V and J ends lost 3 bases and 3 bases respectively, with 14 bases between them. This CDR3 is 15 amino acids long.

The chain carries TRBV7-9 and TRBJ2-5; 9 nucleotides agree with TRBD1. The germline gives CDR1 SEHNR, CDR2 FQNEAQ (reference sequence). Trimming removed 5 bases from V and 4 bases from J; junction bases left unmatched: 8. This CDR3 spans 15 amino acids. For the CDR3, the DNA is TGTGCCAGCAGCCGCGAACAGGGGGCGAGAGAGACCCAGTACTTC. Its protein product is CASSREQGARETQYF.

The V and J genes are TRBV28 and TRBJ1-5, with TRBD1 as a possible D gene (6 bases). The CDR3 extends over 14 amino acids. CDR1 is MDHEN, CDR2 SYDVKM, per germline. V was clipped by 2 bases and J by 6 bases, with 11 bases between them. The CDR3 DNA reads TGTGCCAGCAGTTTAGGGGGGGCAGGTCAGCCCCAGCATTTT. Protein sequence: CASSLGGAGQPQHF.

This chain connects TRBV12-3 or TRBV12-4 to TRBJ2-3; D ambiguous. This CDR3 region has 13 residues. V gave up 6 bases and J gave up 2 bases, with 9 bases separating them. CDR3 residues: CASSPSNTDTQYF. The CDR3 DNA sequence: TGTGCCAGCAGCCCCTCTAACACAGATACGCAGTATTTT.

The chain uses TRBV28 and TRBJ2-3; 9 nucleotides align to TRBD1. This CDR3 contains 16 residues. Germline CDR1 is MDHEN and CDR2 is SYDVKM. V lost 5 bases and J lost 7; bases outside the gene matches: 13. CDR3 in DNA: TGTGCCAGCAGTCCCCCCCCCGGGACAGGGACGAATACGCAGTATTTT. The encoded protein is CASSPPPGTGTNTQYF.

V gene TRBV19 combines with J gene TRBJ1-5, with TRBD1 as a possible D gene (6 bases). The CDR3 loop spans 13 amino acids. Germline V gene data show CDR1 as LNHDA and CDR2 as SQIVND (reference sequence). V was cut by 10 bases and J by 4 bases, with 14 bases left in between. This CDR3 is CATSEQGNQPQHF. In DNA, the CDR3 is TGTGCCACATCCGAGCAGGGGAATCAGCCCCAGCATTTT.

The chain combines TRBV28 with TRBJ2-1; D gene unclear. The germline V gene encodes CDR1 MDHEN and CDR2 SYDVKM. The CDR3 extends over 12 amino acids. Trimming removed 3 bases at V and 9 bases at J, with 9 bases between. CDR3 amino acids: CASSFRRAEQFF. In nucleotides, the CDR3 is TGTGCCAGCAGTTTTCGACGGGCTGAGCAGTTCTTC.

The genes are TRBV6-5 and TRBJ1-1; TRBD1 is a possible D gene (6 bases). This CDR3 has 15 amino acids. Deletions cut 7 bases from V and 1 base from J, with 16 bases between. From germline, CDR1 is MNHEY and CDR2 SVGAGI. CDR3: CASIRTGNGNTEAFF. Here the CDR3 DNA reads TGTGCCAGCATACGAACAGGGAATGGGAACACTGAAGCTTTCTTT.

This chain uses TRBV7-2 with TRBJ2-5; no definite D call. The CDR3 runs to 14 residues. Germline V gives CDR1 SGHTA, CDR2 FQGNSA. Between the trimmed V and J ends, which lost 1 base and 2 bases, there was a span of 8 bases. CDR3 residues: CASSLGRQQETQYF. The CDR3 DNA is TGTGCCAGCAGCTTAGGACGCCAACAAGAGACCCAGTACTTC.

V is TRBV5-6 and J is TRBJ1-5, with D hard to call. Germline assignment: CDR1 SGHDT and CDR2 YYEEEE. There are 14 residues in the CDR3. V lost 0 bases to trimming and J lost 1 base, with 5 bases between them. The CDR3 is CASSLGWSNQPQHF. CDR3 nucleotide sequence: TGTGCCAGCAGCTTGGGATGGAGCAATCAGCCCCAGCATTTT. The full variable domain, rest sourced from reference TRBV5-6 and TRBJ1-5, is DAGVTQSPTHLIKTRGQQVTLRCSPKSGHDTVSWYQQALGQGPQFIFQYYEEEERQRGNFPDRFSGHQFPNYSSELNVNALLLGDSALYLCASSLGWSNQPQHFGDGTRLSIL.

The chain combines TRBV18 with TRBJ1-2; the D is unclear. V was shortened by 0 bases and J by 2 bases, with 7 bases between the two germline ends. The CDR3 has 14 residues. In germline, CDR1 is KGHSH, CDR2 LQKENI. The CDR3 here is CASSPPAGNYGYTF. As DNA, the CDR3 is TGTGCCAGCTCACCACCGGCGGGGAACTATGGCTACACCTTC.

The chain combines TRBV7-2 with TRBJ1-6; D remains ambiguous. The germline V gene encodes CDR1 SGHTA and CDR2 FQGNSA. V was clipped by 5 bases and J by 0 bases, with 17 bases between them. The CDR3 runs to 18 residues. As DNA, the CDR3 is TGTGCCAGCAGCCCCTCAGGACGGGAGAGCTCCTATAATTCACCCCTCCACTTT. This translates into CASSPSGRESSYNSPLHF.

The rearrangement joins TRBV6-5 to TRBJ2-5; no clear D gene. Germline V gives CDR1 MNHEY, CDR2 SVGAGI. The germline V and J ends were trimmed by 4 bases and 9 bases, with 21 bases remaining between them. This CDR3 spans 15 amino acids. The CDR3 spells CASSFDQKRHAPQYF. CDR3 nucleotides: TGTGCCAGCAGTTTTGACCAAAAGAGACACGCGCCCCAGTACTTC.

The V call is TRBV9, the J call TRBJ2-3; D gene uncertain. With 0 bases removed from V and 0 bases from J, the gap between germline ends came to 11 bases. Germline CDR1 is SGDLS and CDR2 is YYNGEE. CDR3 size: 16 residues. For the CDR3, the DNA is TGTGCCAGCAGCGTAGGCGCGACATCTAGCACAGATACGCAGTATTTT. Its protein product is CASSVGATSSTDTQYF.

The chain links TRBV28 to TRBJ2-1; 14 bases map to TRBD2. J lost 6 bases, V lost 2 bases, and 6 bases had no gene match. The CDR3 extends over 17 amino acids. Germline loops: CDR1 MDHEN, CDR2 SYDVKM. CDR3 sequence reads: CASSLTLTSGRANEQFF. CDR3 DNA sequence: TGTGCCAGCAGTTTAACTTTGACTAGCGGGAGGGCCAATGAGCAGTTCTTC.